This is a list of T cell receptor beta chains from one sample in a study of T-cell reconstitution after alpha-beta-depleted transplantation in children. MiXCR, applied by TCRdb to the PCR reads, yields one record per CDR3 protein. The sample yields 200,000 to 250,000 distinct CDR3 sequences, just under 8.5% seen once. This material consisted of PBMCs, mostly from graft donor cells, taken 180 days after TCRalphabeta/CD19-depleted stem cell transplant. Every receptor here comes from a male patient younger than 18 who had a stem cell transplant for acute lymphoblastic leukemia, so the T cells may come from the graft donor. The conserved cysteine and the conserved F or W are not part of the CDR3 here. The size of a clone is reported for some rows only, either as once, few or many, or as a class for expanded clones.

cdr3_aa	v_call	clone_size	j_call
AISETQGNGYT	TRBV10-3	NA	TRBJ1-2
ASSPLDSLNTGELF	TRBV4-1	many	TRBJ2-2
ASSETWIGSYEQY	TRBV2	many	TRBJ2-7
ATTDTGGADTQY	TRBV15	few	TRBJ2-3
SARDQANYGYT	TRBV20-1	many	TRBJ1-2
ASSLGTSGSPGELF	TRBV5-1	many	TRBJ2-2
SATLGNRGYEQY	TRBV20-1	many	TRBJ2-7
ASSSDRGGNEQY	TRBV5-1	many	TRBJ2-7
ASSYSGHVNQPQH	TRBV6-2/TRBV6-3	many	TRBJ1-5
ASSLSQGVNTEAF	TRBV7-9	many	TRBJ1-1
ASSLAWGETQY	TRBV12-3/TRBV12-4	many	TRBJ2-5
ASSSRTGHLEKLF	TRBV7-2	many	TRBJ1-4
ASSLVWTSGYEQY	TRBV11-2	many	TRBJ2-7
ASSPEVGELYEQY	TRBV7-9	NA	TRBJ2-7
ASTPPRGDTEAF	TRBV21-1	many	TRBJ1-1
ASSPPALH	TRBV4-2	many	TRBJ1-6
ASSQGEVTEAF	TRBV4-1	NA	TRBJ1-1
ASNEGFANTEAF	TRBV28	many	TRBJ1-1
SARLGQIYADTQY	TRBV20-1	NA	TRBJ2-3
ASSPANTQY	TRBV12-3/TRBV12-4	many	TRBJ2-3
ASTQSRTDTQY	TRBV6-1	many	TRBJ2-3
ASSQEQQSGTEAF	TRBV4-2	many	TRBJ1-1
SASSGPSYEQY	TRBV20-1	many	TRBJ2-7
ASSATGLKETQY	TRBV12-3/TRBV12-4	many	TRBJ2-5
ASRPSGTSYNEQF	TRBV28	many	TRBJ2-1
AIKRGDYGYT	TRBV10-3	many	TRBJ1-2
ASSPRQGRYEQY	TRBV12-3/TRBV12-4	many	TRBJ2-7
ASSQFPGDRTYNEQF	TRBV28	many	TRBJ2-1
ATSDPGGNTGELF	TRBV24-1	many	TRBJ2-2
ASSPGTGRTKNIQY	TRBV7-6	many	TRBJ2-4
AISEDRGREKLF	TRBV10-3	many	TRBJ1-4
SARDLPGTPVGKLF	TRBV20-1	once	TRBJ1-4
ATSRDQGSTGELF	TRBV15	many	TRBJ2-2
ASSLEPSGDTYEQY	TRBV12-3/TRBV12-4	few	TRBJ2-7
ASSVLAGEVDTQY	TRBV9	many	TRBJ2-3
ASSLARTGEETQY	TRBV7-9	many	TRBJ2-5
ASSLQGGRGDTEAF	TRBV7-9	few	TRBJ1-1
SVESGGPYNEQF	TRBV29-1	many	TRBJ2-1
ASSPPTSGLTDTQY	TRBV19	NA	TRBJ2-3
ASSAMGGTQY	TRBV9	few	TRBJ2-3
ASSFRTGWVAEAF	TRBV5-6	many	TRBJ1-1
ASSLGPSTEAF	TRBV7-6	many	TRBJ1-1
ASSQVSGSGNTIY	TRBV3-1	many	TRBJ1-3
SARLPGQGANEQY	TRBV20-1	NA	TRBJ2-7
SVAGTSANTGELF	TRBV29-1	many	TRBJ2-2
ASSPGLPRGTDTQY	TRBV3-1	many	TRBJ2-3
SVELGGRAVAGGQLQETQY	TRBV29-1	many	TRBJ2-5
SVLDWFEGYT	TRBV29-1	many	TRBJ1-2
SVPGGTDTQY	TRBV29-1	many	TRBJ2-3
ASSLGVRNEKLF	TRBV28	many	TRBJ1-4
ATSLDRGRNEAF	TRBV15	few	TRBJ1-1
ASSQEVSHEQY	TRBV4-3	many	TRBJ2-7
ASSPTRLAGGGEQF	TRBV6-5	NA	TRBJ2-1
ASSYGGLNTEAF	TRBV6-2/TRBV6-3	many	TRBJ1-1
ASSVPQRGSTDTQY	TRBV12-3/TRBV12-4	many	TRBJ2-3